This TCR beta chain was documented in a study of early T cells in non-severe SARS-CoV-2 infection. This clonotype was seen repeatedly, ten times or more. One entry per CDR3 protein, called by TCRdb with MiXCR from the 5' RACE reads. The repertoire includes tens of thousands of distinct CDR3 sequences, 12% of them detected once, and about 4.5% sits in the top ten. Trimming cost V 8 bases and J 2 bases; bases outside gene matches: 7. In germline, CDR1 is LNHDA, CDR2 SQIVND (reference sequence). CDR3 length equals 15 residues. The sequence was obtained from an adult who was a healthcare worker with PCR-confirmed SARS-CoV-2 infection or an uninfected control (not recorded which). The sequenced sample consisted of whole blood. V and J are TRBV19 and TRBJ1-5, with 9 bases matching TRBD1. The CDR3 loop is CASGDTGGGNQPQHF. The CDR3 region has the DNA TGTGCCAGTGGGGACACAGGGGGCGGCAATCAGCCCCAGCATTTT.